The rows below give T cell receptor beta chains drawn from one sample of a study of CD4 T cells in relation to SARS-CoV-2 and coronaviruses. These receptors have no known antigen. Here immunoSEQ multiplex PCR was the method, and the copy in TCRdb shows in-frame clones only, minus some. Of tens of thousands of clones listed, 65% to 85% were seen once; the top ten hold 13%. The source material was CD4+ T cells from PBMCs, cultured in vitro. Receptor source: a human donor in good health. Each CDR3 is given with its conserved first and last residue. The D gene is left open where the match is weak. Rows give clone size only sometimes, using once, few, many, or a class for an expanded clone.

>TRBJ2-3|NA|TRBV7-2|once
TGTGCCAGCAGCCCCCGGACACCCAGCACAGATACGCAGTATTTT
CASSPRTPSTDTQYF
>TRBJ1-1|NA|TRBV19|once
TGTGCCAGTAGTATAGATGGGCAGGATGAAGCTTTCTTT
CASSIDGQDEAFF
>TRBJ1-1|NA|TRBV12-3/TRBV12-4|NA
TGTGCCAGCAGCCCCTCCGGGGAAGCTTTCTTT
CASSPSGEAFF
>TRBJ2-2|TRBD1|TRBV10-3|NA
TGTGCCATCACCAGGGGGCCGACCACCGGGGAGCTGTTTTTT
CAITRGPTTGELFF
>TRBJ1-3|NA|TRBV6-5|NA
TGTGCCAGCAGTTACGGGGGAGTGGGTGGAAACACCATATATTTT
CASSYGGVGGNTIYF
>TRBJ2-3|NA|TRBV7-2|NA
TGTGCCAGCAGCGGCCTAGGGAATACGCAGTATTTT
CASSGLGNTQYF
>TRBJ2-3|NA|TRBV29-1|NA
TGCAGCGTTGAAGATTACGTTAAGGGTACAGATACGCAGTATTTT
CSVEDYVKGTDTQYF
>TRBJ2-7|NA|TRBV2|NA
TGTGCCAGCAGTGCGGGCCTCGGCTCCTACGAGCAGTACTTC
CASSAGLGSYEQYF
>TRBJ1-4|NA|TRBV2|NA
TGTGCCAGCAGTGTCGGGCAGGGTAATTCGGGTGAAAAACTGTTTTTT
CASSVGQGNSGEKLFF
>TRBJ2-7|NA|TRBV29-1|NA
TGCAGCGTTGTATTTAGGAGAGGCTACGAGCAGTACTTC
CSVVFRRGYEQYF
>TRBJ2-5|TRBD2|TRBV4-1|few
TGCGCCAGCAGCAGGACTAGCGGGGGCTTGGAGACCCAGTACTTC
CASSRTSGGLETQYF
>TRBJ1-3|TRBD1|TRBV13|NA
TGTGCCAGCAGCTCAATAGACAGGGCTGGAAACACCATATATTTT
CASSSIDRAGNTIYF
>TRBJ2-2|NA|TRBV21-1|NA
TGTGCCAGCAGCAAGTCTAGCGGGAGGAACACCGGGGAGCTGTTTTTT
CASSKSSGRNTGELFF
>TRBJ2-7|NA|TRBV10-3|NA
TGTGCCATCAGTGATGGGTTCTCCTACGAGCAGTACTTC
CAISDGFSYEQYF
>TRBJ2-3|NA|TRBV7-2|NA
TGTGCCAGCAGCCGTGGCGGCGGGAGCACAGATACGCAGTATTTT
CASSRGGGSTDTQYF
>TRBJ2-7|NA|TRBV30|NA
TGTGCCGGGGGGTATTCCTACGAGCAGTACTTC
CAGGYSYEQYF
>TRBJ1-3|NA|TRBV4-3|NA
TGCGCCAGCAGCCAAGATCTCGGGGTTGGAAACACCATATATTTT
CASSQDLGVGNTIYF
>TRBJ1-1|TRBD1|TRBV27|NA
TGTGCCAGCAGTCAAGCAACAGGGGGAGCTTTCTTT
CASSQATGGAFF
>TRBJ2-6|NA|TRBV6-5|NA
TGTGCCAGCAGGCAGACTTCGCGGGCCAACGTCCTGACTTTC
CASRQTSRANVLTF
>TRBJ1-1|NA|TRBV3-1/TRBV3-2|once
TGTGCCAGCAGCCATCTCGGGGGATCTGAAGCTTTCTTT
CASSHLGGSEAFF
>TRBJ1-2|NA|TRBV18|NA
TGTGCCAGCTCACCCCAGAGGGACGCTGGGGGCTACACCTTC
CASSPQRDAGGYTF
>TRBJ2-7|NA|TRBV7-2|once
TGTGCCAGCAGCTTAGTGGGGACTGCCAACTACGAGCAGTACTTC
CASSLVGTANYEQYF
>TRBJ1-6|NA|TRBV5-1|NA
TGCGCCAGCAGCTGGGGAGAAAGGGATTCACCCCTCCACTTT
CASSWGERDSPLHF
>TRBJ1-5|TRBD1|TRBV6-2/TRBV6-3|NA
TGTGCCAGCAGTTCGGCCGGGACAGGGTATAGCAATCAGCCCCAGCATTTT
CASSSAGTGYSNQPQHF
>TRBJ2-7|TRBD1|TRBV7-8|once
TGTGCCAGCAGCCTACAGACAGGGGCCGAGCAGTACTTC
CASSLQTGAEQYF
>TRBJ2-6|NA|TRBV7-2|NA
TGTGCCAGCAGCCCCCGGGGCGGCTCTGGGGCCAACGTCCTGACTTTC
CASSPRGGSGANVLTF
>TRBJ1-5|TRBD1|TRBV19|NA
TGTGCCAGTAGTATCCCTCTTAAGGACAGGGACAATCAGCCCCAGCATTTT
CASSIPLKDRDNQPQHF